This T cell receptor beta chain was recovered during a study of T cell changes during pregnancy in multiple sclerosis. Germline-derived CDR1 and CDR2 are DFQATT and SNEGSKA (reference sequence). CDR3 size: 11 residues. With 5 bases clipped from V and 7 bases from J, the junction kept 2 bases outside the gene matches. Sequencing used immunoSEQ multiplex PCR; TCRdb keeps in-frame clones, though not all of them. The sample records more than 55,000 clones, about nine tenths being singletons. Material: CD4+ T cells from peripheral blood mononuclear cells, obtained in the third trimester of pregnancy. The clonotype originates from a female donor with multiple sclerosis, enrolled in a pregnancy study. V is TRBV20-1 and J is TRBJ1-3; 7 bases map to TRBD1. DNA of the CDR3: TGCAGTGCTTTACAGGGGAACACCATATATTTT. It specifies CSALQGNTIYF.